These T cell receptor beta chains were read from a single sample in a study of shared T cell receptors in the human thymus. The repertoire was sequenced with immunoSEQ multiplex PCR; TCRdb's copy has only in-frame clones and lacks some. The sample consists of some 660,000 clones, around 87% of them appearing once. These data were also reused for a study on human thymus T cells.

Sample: thymocytes. The receptors here all came from a boy under two years old with a congenital heart defect. Each CDR3 is given with its conserved first and last residue. The D gene is left open where the match is weak. A row's size may be missing; if present it is once, few, many or a size class.

d_call	clone_size	j_call	v_call	cdr3_nt	cdr3_aa
TRBD1	.	TRBJ1-2	TRBV5-8	TGTGCCAGCAGCTGTGACTCGGGACAGACAAACTATGGCTACACCTTC	CASSCDSGQTNYGYTF
TRBD1	.	TRBJ2-7	TRBV11-2	TGTGCCAGCAGCTTCCCGACAGGGGAATCCTACGAGCAGTACTTC	CASSFPTGESYEQYF
.	once	TRBJ2-7	TRBV5-5	TGTGCCAGCAGCTCAAGGGGGGGGCAGGCTGCCCGCTACGAGCAGTACTTC	CASSSRGGQAARYEQYF
.	.	TRBJ2-2	TRBV5-1	TGCGCCAGCAGCTTAGCAGGGGAGCTGTTTTTT	CASSLAGELFF
TRBD2	.	TRBJ2-7	TRBV4-1	TGCGCCAGCAGCCAGACTAGCGGGAGCCACGAGCAGTACTTC	CASSQTSGSHEQYF
.	few	TRBJ2-1	TRBV4-3	TGCGCCAGCAGCCAAGACGAGTGGAGTGAGCAGTTCTTC	CASSQDEWSEQFF
TRBD1	.	TRBJ2-2	TRBV28	TGTGCCAGCAGGGTCTTCAGACGGGACAGGGGGCGTGCAGGCACCGGGGAGCTGTTTTTT	CASRVFRRDRGRAGTGELFF
.	once	TRBJ1-5	TRBV4-3	TGCGCCAGCAGCCAAGATGGAATGTTGCAGGGGAGTCCCGAAATCAAGTCCCAGCATTTT	CASSQDGMLQGSPEIKSQHF
.	once	TRBJ1-6	TRBV11-2	TGTGCCAGCAGCCCCGAGGAGGGGTCGGGGACCGGTAATTCACCCCTCCACTTT	CASSPEEGSGTGNSPLHF
.	.	TRBJ2-3	TRBV14	TGTGCCAGCAGCCAATTGCAGGGGATCACAGATACGCAGTATTTT	CASSQLQGITDTQYF
TRBD1	.	TRBJ1-2	TRBV18	TGTGCCAGCTCTCCGGGACAGGGATTCTACACCTTC	CASSPGQGFYTF
TRBD1	.	TRBJ1-1	TRBV19	TGTGCCAGTAGTGCGGGACAGGGAGGTACTGAAGCTTTCTTT	CASSAGQGGTEAFF
.	few	TRBJ1-1	TRBV5-6	TGTGCCAGCAGCTCAATAGGGGCCATGAAGGGGAACACTGAAGCTTTCTTT	CASSSIGAMKGNTEAFF
TRBD1	.	TRBJ2-7	TRBV5-1	TGCGCCAGCTGGGACAGGGGTTCCTACGAGCAGTACTTC	CASWDRGSYEQYF
.	.	TRBJ1-2	TRBV28	TGTGCCAGCAGGCCGAGGTGCTATGGCTACACCTTC	CASRPRCYGYTF
.	.	TRBJ1-2	TRBV10-2	TGCGCCAGCAGCACTGGACAGCCTAACTATGGCTACACCTTC	CASSTGQPNYGYTF
TRBD2	.	TRBJ2-7	TRBV5-6	TGTGCCAGCAGCTTGGAACAGGGAATAGCGGGATATCACGAGCAGTACTTC	CASSLEQGIAGYHEQYF
TRBD1	.	TRBJ2-1	TRBV5-4	TGTGCCAGCAGCTGGGGCAGGGGGCTGGGACTGAATGAGCAGTTCTTC	CASSWGRGLGLNEQFF
.	.	TRBJ2-1	TRBV11-2	TGTGCCAGCAGCTCCAGACCCGAAGGGGATGAGCAGTTCTTC	CASSSRPEGDEQFF
TRBD1	.	TRBJ2-7	TRBV7-2	TGTGCCAGCAGCTTTCGACCGATACAGGGGGCCTACGAGCAGTACTTC	CASSFRPIQGAYEQYF
.	.	TRBJ2-7	TRBV4-3	TGCGCCAGCAGCCAAGATCGGCGGAGAGCCTCCTACGAGCAGTACTTC	CASSQDRRRASYEQYF
.	.	TRBJ1-2	TRBV28	TGTGCCAGCAGTTCTCCGGGAAACTATGGCTACACCTTC	CASSSPGNYGYTF
TRBD1	.	TRBJ1-1	TRBV30	TGTGCCTGCCTTGGATGGACAGGGGGCCGAATGAACACTGAAGCTTTCTTT	CACLGWTGGRMNTEAFF
.	.	TRBJ2-3	TRBV15	TGTGCCACCAGCAGTTTCTCCGCGGTGAGAGATACGCAGTATTTT	CATSSFSAVRDTQYF
.	.	TRBJ2-2	TRBV7-8	TGTGCCAGCAGTTCATCGGGCGGGGAGCTGTTTTTT	CASSSSGGELFF
.	.	TRBJ1-1	TRBV28	TGTGCCAGCAGCCCCCCACAAGACAGAAATGAAGCTTTCTTT	CASSPPQDRNEAFF
.	.	TRBJ2-2	TRBV6-5	TGTGCCAGCAATTTACGAGGGGGAACCGGGGAGCTGTTTTTT	CASNLRGGTGELFF
.	.	TRBJ1-5	TRBV6-1	TGTGCCAGCAGCGAAGGTGGAATTGGGGCCGATCAGCCCCAGCATTTT	CASSEGGIGADQPQHF
TRBD2	.	TRBJ2-1	TRBV25-1	TGTGCCAGCAGGATTAGCGGGGACTACAATGAGCAGTTCTTC	CASRISGDYNEQFF
TRBD1	.	TRBJ2-1	TRBV14	TGTGCCAGCAGCCTCCCGGACAGGTCGGAAAACAATGAGCAGTTCTTC	CASSLPDRSENNEQFF
TRBD1	.	TRBJ1-1	TRBV28	TGTGCCAGCAGTCCCGACTCAGGGGGGACTGAAGCTTTCTTT	CASSPDSGGTEAFF
TRBD1	.	TRBJ1-1	TRBV28	TGTGCCAGCAGAATACAGGGGAACGGCACTGAAGCTTTCTTT	CASRIQGNGTEAFF
TRBD1	.	TRBJ1-5	TRBV27	TGTGCCAGCAGTCCCCCAGGGGGCATGGGTCAGCCCCAGCATTTT	CASSPPGGMGQPQHF
TRBD1	once	TRBJ2-6	TRBV14	TGTGCCAGCAGCTTAAGGGCCCCGGGACAGTCCTCTGGGGCCAACGTCCTGACTTTC	CASSLRAPGQSSGANVLTF
.	.	TRBJ1-2	TRBV29-1	TGCAGCGTTGCCCCGTTGTGTCCTTCCTATGGCTACACCTTC	CSVAPLCPSYGYTF
.	.	TRBJ2-7	TRBV28	TGTGCCAGCACTCAGGGGACGCCCTACGAGCAGTACTTC	CASTQGTPYEQYF
TRBD1	few	TRBJ1-3	TRBV5-1	TGCGCCAGCAGCGTAGGGACAGGGGATGGAAACACCATATATTTT	CASSVGTGDGNTIYF
.	.	TRBJ2-2	TRBV28	TGTGCCAGCAGCACCGGACTACTATTAGCCGGGGAGCTGTTTTTT	CASSTGLLLAGELFF
TRBD1	.	TRBJ2-3	TRBV6-1	TGTGCCAGCAGCCCGAGACAGGGAAGAACAGATACGCAGTATTTT	CASSPRQGRTDTQYF
.	.	TRBJ2-4	TRBV15	TGTGCCACCAGCCCCCAAGGGGGGGGCGGTCCCAAAAACATTCAGTACTTC	CATSPQGGGGPKNIQYF
TRBD2	.	TRBJ2-1	TRBV29-1	TGCAGCGCCCGAGCGGGAGTCTACAATGAGCAGTTCTTC	CSARAGVYNEQFF
.	.	TRBJ1-3	TRBV25-1	TGTGCCAGCAGAGGCCTTGGCAGGGAAGGAAACACCATATATTTT	CASRGLGREGNTIYF
TRBD1	.	TRBJ1-2	TRBV30	TGTGCCTGGATGGGTAACAGGGGATCTGGCTACACCTTC	CAWMGNRGSGYTF
TRBD1	.	TRBJ1-2	TRBV28	TGTGCCAGCAGTTTTGGCCTGGGACAGTTCGGTAGCTATGGCTACACCTTC	CASSFGLGQFGSYGYTF
TRBD2	.	TRBJ2-1	TRBV5-6	TGTGCCAGCAGCTTGTTACTAGCGGGAGCTAAGGGGGTCCCCAATGAGCAGTTCTTC	CASSLLLAGAKGVPNEQFF
.	few	TRBJ2-4	TRBV28	TGTGCCAGCAGTTTAGAGGGAAACATTCAGTACTTC	CASSLEGNIQYF
TRBD1	.	TRBJ2-7	TRBV28	TGTGCCAGCAGTTTATTGGCATTATCGCGGTACAGGGGGAATAATGACTCCTACGAGCAGTACTTC	CASSLLALSRYRGNNDSYEQYF
TRBD1	.	TRBJ2-5	TRBV6-6	TGTGCCAGCAGGTACAGGGGGCACTTCCAAGAGACCCAGTACTTC	CASRYRGHFQETQYF
TRBD2	.	TRBJ2-7	TRBV5-1	TGCGCCAGCAGTAATAACGCGGGGGGGCTTACCTACGAGCAGTACTTC	CASSNNAGGLTYEQYF
.	.	TRBJ2-5	TRBV7-2	TGTGCCAGCAGCGACGGGGAGTGGGAGACCCAGTACTTC	CASSDGEWETQYF
.	.	TRBJ1-6	TRBV28	TGTGCCAGCAGCGGCCAACCGGGGGATCTCAATTCACCCCTCCACTTT	CASSGQPGDLNSPLHF
.	.	TRBJ2-2	TRBV28	TGTGCCAGCAGTTTCCGTGGACCTAATGCGGGGACGACCGGGGAGCTGTTTTTT	CASSFRGPNAGTTGELFF
.	.	TRBJ2-3	TRBV7-2	TGTGCCAGCAGCTCCTGTGGTAACGGAGGAGGCACAGATACGCAGTATTTT	CASSSCGNGGGTDTQYF
.	.	TRBJ2-3	TRBV9	TGTGCCAGCAGCCAGGGGATTGATGGTAGAGATACGCAGTATTTT	CASSQGIDGRDTQYF